A selection of T cell receptor beta chains follows, all from one sample in a study of beta chain features in type 1 diabetes. The data were produced by immunoSEQ multiplex PCR, yet TCRdb's version contains in-frame clones alone and is incomplete. The sample contains under 250,000 clones, approximately 15% of which appear only once. Sequencing was done on a sample of naive CD4+ T cells from blood. Receptor source: a man aged 25 to 40 with type 1 diabetes. CDR3s include the opening cysteine and the closing phenylalanine or tryptophan.

V	J	CDR3
TRBV2	TRBJ2-3	CASSALRLADTQYF
TRBV19	TRBJ2-6	CASSIIGTVSSGANVLTF
TRBV7-9	TRBJ2-7	CASSFATAREQYF
TRBV2	TRBJ2-1	CASRGGLAGGFDEQFF
TRBV29-1	TRBJ2-1	CSGTSGSPYNEQFF
TRBV5-6	TRBJ2-7	CASSLAAYEQYF
TRBV4-1	TRBJ2-7	CASSLFPTSGRLAEQYF
TRBV29-1	TRBJ2-7	CSGIRDRGYEQYF
TRBV27	TRBJ2-3	CASSPDRATDTQYF
TRBV7-9	TRBJ2-5	CASSLATSGGKETQYF
TRBV4-1	TRBJ2-5	CASSQAVSETQYF
TRBV5-4	TRBJ2-7	CASSSPGTLSVEQYF
TRBV19	TRBJ2-5	CASSGRSTGDETQYF
TRBV19	TRBJ2-7	CASSPSGSFYEQYF
TRBV7-9	TRBJ2-7	CASSPGTGGNYEQYF
TRBV7-9	TRBJ2-5	CASSLGTSGEETQYF
TRBV6-5	TRBJ2-1	CAIGSGERHEQFF
TRBV18	TRBJ2-5	CASSRGEETQYF
TRBV5-1	TRBJ2-3	CASSIAGTGGRDTQYF
TRBV5-5	TRBJ2-7	CASSRSWTGDFGEQYF
TRBV7-2	TRBJ2-1	CASSLGTGVFNEQFF
TRBV2	TRBJ2-5	CASTPGHSGETQYF
TRBV19	TRBJ2-7	CASSTTGTYEQYF
TRBV5-1	TRBJ2-1	CASREASGRLEQFF
TRBV2	TRBJ1-1	CASSDRRGRTEAFF
TRBV5-1	TRBJ2-7	CASSPGLTYEQYF
TRBV20-1	TRBJ1-1	CSASQGTEAFF
TRBV6-5	TRBJ2-7	CASSYSGQGSSEQYF
TRBV5-1	TRBJ2-7	CASSPGQGIGEQYF
TRBV29-1	TRBJ1-2	CSVEVQGVYYGYTF
TRBV5-4	TRBJ2-7	CASRRDRTVSYEQYF
TRBV29-1	TRBJ1-1	CSAAGQGGTEAFF
TRBV19	TRBJ2-7	CASSPNQLDEQYF
TRBV30	TRBJ1-1	CAWRPGRTRNAEAFF
TRBV6-5	TRBJ1-1	CASSRTVNTEAFF
TRBV14	TRBJ2-1	CASSQAPQAGWNEQFF
TRBV28	TRBJ2-3	CASSLAQGGDTQYF
TRBV7-9	TRBJ1-2	CASTTDRGSGGYTF
TRBV6-5	TRBJ2-5	CASRSPAGGETQYF
TRBV4-1	TRBJ2-7	CASSQGPLADYEQYF
TRBV5-4	TRBJ1-2	CASSLYEGANYGYTF
TRBV10-1	TRBJ2-5	CASSESGQAHETQYF
TRBV5-1	TRBJ2-5	CASSLSDRGLGETQYF
TRBV4-1	TRBJ1-5	CASSQDSGDRGFNQPQHF
TRBV7-9	TRBJ2-7	CASSLVGQGITRYEQYF
TRBV7-8	TRBJ2-1	CASSLRLNRVAPFYNEQFF
TRBV28	TRBJ2-2	CASSSPPAGTGELFF
TRBV30	TRBJ2-7	CAWKWQGLSYEQYF
TRBV6-5	TRBJ2-7	CASSRLAGPYEQYF
TRBV27	TRBJ2-3	CASSLGQGLGTDTQYF
TRBV19	TRBJ2-7	CASSRGDTYEQYF
TRBV9	TRBJ1-2	CASSVEGGADYGYTF
TRBV7-9	TRBJ2-6	CASSFGGAGANVLTF